This is a list of T cell receptor beta chains from one sample in a study of blood T cell repertoires in COVID-19. Produced via immunoSEQ multiplex PCR; TCRdb's table is partial and in-frame only. Of roughly 200,000 clones in the sample, around 88% were seen once. The sequencing input was peripheral blood. These TCRs come from a man aged 18 to 30 with active or convalescent COVID-19. The CDR3 runs from the conserved cysteine through the conserved F or W. Fields, in order: V gene, J gene, CDR3 length, CDR3 protein.

TRBV11-2	TRBJ2-7	16	CASSLEAGGPPYEQYF
TRBV7-2	TRBJ2-1	13	CASSLPEYNEQFF
TRBV3-1/TRBV3-2	TRBJ2-3	14	CASSQDPRTDTQYF
TRBV18	TRBJ2-7	16	CASSPPSLNYSYEQYF
TRBV19	TRBJ2-1	16	CASSDQTASSYNEQFF
TRBV4-3	TRBJ1-3	13	CASSDSSGNTIYF
TRBV29-1	TRBJ2-7	12	CSVLGHRFEQYF
TRBV23-1	TRBJ1-1	13	CASPSGGDTEAFF
TRBV12-3/TRBV12-4	TRBJ1-2	13	CASGRTGAGGYTF
TRBV6-5	TRBJ1-2	13	CASSYSNNYGYTF
TRBV19	TRBJ1-2	13	CASSTPDSYGYTF
TRBV27	TRBJ1-5	14	CASSLSGDGQPQHF
TRBV6-5	TRBJ1-5	15	CASLPLEYSNQPQHF
TRBV27	TRBJ2-4	16	CASSFGHLLTKNIQYF
TRBV27	TRBJ2-1	20	CASSSLVGSGRARSYNEQFF
TRBV4-2	TRBJ1-1	16	CASSQARNRGDTEAFF
TRBV6-6	TRBJ2-2	10	CATEAGELFF
TRBV15	TRBJ2-1	15	CATSGGGSWGNEQFF
TRBV3-1/TRBV3-2	TRBJ2-1	15	CASSQAGTRSDEQFF
TRBV19	TRBJ2-1	16	CASSIGGARSYNEQFF
TRBV11-3	TRBJ2-5	13	CASSLTRQETQYF
TRBV12-5	TRBJ2-1	14	CASGRGLASYEQFF
TRBV5-1	TRBJ2-3	15	CASSLNTGATDTQYF
TRBV5-1	TRBJ2-4	17	CASSSRTSGRDKNIQYF
TRBV15	TRBJ2-5	16	CATSMSVGQRKETQYF
TRBV9	TRBJ2-3	15	CASSTTGWGTDTQYF
TRBV19	TRBJ2-7	14	CASSLGTSTHEQYF
TRBV4-3	TRBJ2-1	16	CASSQAGLASYNEQFF
TRBV30	TRBJ1-4	13	CAWSRTGNEKLFF
TRBV5-1	TRBJ2-1	17	CASSSLVGEGAYNEQFF
TRBV19	TRBJ1-4	13	CASSYGFGEKLFF
TRBV9	TRBJ2-2	14	CASSAGGNTGELFF
TRBV15	TRBJ2-7	15	CATSRDRADYYEQYF
TRBV27	TRBJ1-6	15	CASSFQPLYNSPLHF
TRBV7-9	TRBJ2-7	13	CASSLGQVYEQYF
TRBV5-1	TRBJ1-2	14	CASSLDRDTYGYTF
TRBV30	TRBJ1-5	14	CAWGGVNSNQPQHF
TRBV5-5	TRBJ1-2	12	CASAADPYGYTF
TRBV10-3	TRBJ2-7	17	CAISETGGHAFAYEQYF
TRBV19	TRBJ1-1	15	CASSIGTGANTEAFF
TRBV5-4	TRBJ2-4	13	CASSARDRVIQYF
TRBV5-1	TRBJ2-7	14	CASSPGVGTYEQYF
TRBV19	TRBJ1-1	13	CASADNMNTEAFF
TRBV28	TRBJ1-1	15	CASSLPGQGITEAFF
TRBV6-5	TRBJ1-5	13	CASGGEGNQPQHF
TRBV9	TRBJ2-3	15	CASSTSSVGTDTQYF
TRBV30	TRBJ1-5	14	CAWRGANGNQPQHF
TRBV4-3	TRBJ2-3	16	CASSLTTSGPTDTQYF
TRBV10-2	TRBJ1-4	15	CASSDGVSIGEKLFF
TRBV2	TRBJ2-5	16	CASAGLAGGLGETQYF
TRBV5-1	TRBJ2-7	14	CASRGTSGSGEQYF
TRBV30	TRBJ1-2	13	CAWSEGTAYGYTF